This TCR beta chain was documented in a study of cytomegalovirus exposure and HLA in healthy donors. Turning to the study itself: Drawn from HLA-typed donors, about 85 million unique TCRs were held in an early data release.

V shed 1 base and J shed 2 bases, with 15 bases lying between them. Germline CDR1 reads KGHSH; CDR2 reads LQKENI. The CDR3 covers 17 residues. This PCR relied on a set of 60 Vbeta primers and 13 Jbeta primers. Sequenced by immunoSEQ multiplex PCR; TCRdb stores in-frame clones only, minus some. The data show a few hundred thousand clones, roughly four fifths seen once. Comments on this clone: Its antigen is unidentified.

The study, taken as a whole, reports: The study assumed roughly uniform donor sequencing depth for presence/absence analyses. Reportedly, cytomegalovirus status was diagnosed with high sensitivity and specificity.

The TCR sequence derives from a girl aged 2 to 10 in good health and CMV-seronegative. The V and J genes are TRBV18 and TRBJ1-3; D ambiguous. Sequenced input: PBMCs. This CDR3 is CASSPLDTPTTGNTIYF. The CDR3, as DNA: TGTGCCAGCTCACCACTAGACACCCCCACGACTGGAAACACCATATATTTT.